Given below is one T cell receptor (beta chain) in context. Germline V gives CDR1 SGHAT, CDR2 FQNNGV. CDR3 length: 18 residues. J gave up 2 bases and V 3 bases, and 11 bases lay outside the gene matches. The entry originates in a study of cytomegalovirus exposure and HLA in healthy donors. In nominal health when sampled, donors likely had unrecorded immune exposures nonetheless. Researchers ran the PCR with 60 Vbeta and 13 Jbeta primers. In the original workflow: A follow-up analysis tallied 70 million to 80 million unique TCR beta chains, approximately 11 million shared. Repertoires were generated with immunoSEQ multiplex PCR, while TCRdb's copy carries only in-frame clones and drops some. V, J and clone size reflect that table, while D and trimming were determined from the DNA. The data contain roughly 150,000 clones, around 63% of them singletons.

Sequenced input: PBMCs. The genes are TRBV11-2 and TRBJ2-1; 9 bases agree with TRBD2. The TCR originated in a human donor in good health. This CDR3 reads CASSFWTSVGGTYNEQFF. CDR3 bases: TGTGCCAGCAGCTTCTGGACTAGCGTCGGTGGGACCTACAATGAGCAGTTCTTC.